This entry lists 27 T cell receptor beta chains sequenced from one sample in a study of patients and donors after allogeneic stem cell transplantation. Each CDR3 protein gets one entry after TCRdb re-called the RT-PCR reads with MiXCR. The data show about a million distinct CDR3 sequences, about a sixth seen once. The sample was blood, either unsorted or a sorted T cell fraction (not recorded which). Receptor source: a human donor who was either an allogeneic HSCT recipient or a stem cell or donor lymphocyte infusion donor (not recorded which). It is not recorded whose cells these are; they may come from a transplant donor.

This clonotype came up many times. The chain has TRBV29-1 and TRBJ2-1, with a possible D match to TRBD1 (6 bases). Looked up from germline, CDR1 is SQVTM and CDR2 is ANQGSEA. CDR3 size: 14 residues. The V and J ends lost 5 bases and 7 bases respectively, with 18 bases between them. In DNA form, the CDR3 reads TGCAGCGTTCCTTTGACAGGCCTATGGAATGAGCAGTTCTTC. It encodes CSVPLTGLWNEQFF.

The V call is TRBV29-1, the J call TRBJ1-2, with a tentative D call TRBD1 (6 bases). Trimming pared 3 bases from V and 2 bases from J, leaving 13 bases between. The CDR3 is 14 amino acids. Germline-derived CDR1 and CDR2 are SQVTM and ANQGSEA. The CDR3 DNA reads as TGCAGCGTTGAGAGGGTCAGGGGAAACTATGGCTACACCTTC. Amino acids: CSVERVRGNYGYTF.

This clonotype has just a few counts. V usage is TRBV20-1 and J usage is TRBJ2-4; D remains unclear. CDR1 and CDR2 (germline): DFQATT, SNEGSKA (reference sequence). This CDR3 spans 15 amino acids. V gave up 0 bases and J gave up 7 bases, with 16 bases separating them. The CDR3 nucleotides read TGCAGTGCTAGAGATTTGATAGACCCTGGGAACATTCAGTACTTC. Protein: CSARDLIDPGNIQYF.

This clonotype was counted a few times. The V gene is TRBV3-1, the J gene TRBJ2-1, with D tentatively TRBD2 (7 bases). CDR3 size: 16 residues. CDR1 and CDR2 from the germline V gene are LGHDT and YNNKEL (reference sequence). The V and J ends lost 3 bases and 2 bases respectively, with 14 bases between them. The CDR3 is CASSQLGGGAYNEQFF. The CDR3 nucleotides read TGTGCCAGCAGCCAGCTCGGAGGGGGGGCCTACAATGAGCAGTTCTTC.

V is TRBV30 and J is TRBJ2-2; TRBD1 is a possible D gene (6 bases). This CDR3 contains 13 residues. The V gene's germline CDR1 is GTSNPN and CDR2 SVGIG (reference sequence). V was pared by 1 base and J by 5 bases, with 8 bases between. CDR3 in amino acids: CAWSGQGTGELFF. In nucleotides, the CDR3 is TGTGCCTGGAGTGGGCAGGGGACCGGGGAGCTGTTTTTT.

The gene calls are TRBV6-2 or TRBV6-3 and TRBJ2-1; 8 bases match TRBD1. CDR3 length equals 16 residues. Germline loops: CDR1 MNHEY, CDR2 SVGEGT. J was trimmed by 5 bases and V by 1 base; bases with no gene match: 7. The CDR3 DNA sequence: TGTGCCAGCAGTTACTTTGACAGGGGCGACCACAATGAGCAGTTCTTC. As protein: CASSYFDRGDHNEQFF.

The rearrangement uses TRBV20-1 and TRBJ2-7; no definite D call. CDR1 is DFQATT and CDR2 is SNEGSKA in the germline V gene (reference sequence). The CDR3 extends over 14 amino acids. Trimming removed 5 bases from V and 5 bases from J, with 19 bases in between. DNA for the CDR3: TGCAGTGCTTACTCGAGCGCACGCGAAGACGAGCAGTACTTC. Translating it yields CSAYSSAREDEQYF.

This clonotype showed up just a few times. V gene TRBV12-3 or TRBV12-4 combines with J gene TRBJ2-1; D remains unclear. The V end lost 5 bases, the J end lost 8 bases, and 13 bases lay between the germline ends. The CDR3 sequence is 13 residues long. CDR3 coding DNA: TGTGCCAGCAGTAAGACAAAAGCCGATGAGCAGTTCTTC. Translated: CASSKTKADEQFF.

This clonotype was seen repeatedly, ten times or more. The genes are TRBV7-6 and TRBJ2-1; D gene ambiguous. This CDR3 region has 14 residues. V was clipped by 1 base and J by 3 bases, with 7 bases between them. Germline CDR1 and CDR2: SGHVS and FNYEAQ. CDR3 in DNA: TGTGCCAGCAGCTTAGGGGCTAGCTACAATGAGCAGTTCTTC. This gives the protein CASSLGASYNEQFF.

This clonotype was observed a few times. The chain has TRBV20-1 and TRBJ2-3; weak D call: TRBD2 (6 bases). Germline CDR1 is DFQATT and CDR2 is SNEGSKA (reference sequence). The CDR3 spans 15 residues. V lost 6 bases and J 0 bases, leaving 16 bases between the germline ends. As DNA, the CDR3 is TGCAGTGCGGGGGGTTCGCGTGCTAGCACAGATACGCAGTATTTT. Protein sequence: CSAGGSRASTDTQYF.

This clonotype occurred a few times. The chain recombines TRBV12-3 or TRBV12-4 with TRBJ1-1; possibly TRBD1 for D (6 bases). Trimming took off 5 bases at V and 1 base at J, with 14 bases between the two ends. This CDR3 region has 15 residues. The CDR3 loop reads CASSPPGQRNTEAFF. CDR3 sequence (DNA): TGTGCCAGCAGTCCACCCGGACAGCGGAACACTGAAGCTTTCTTT.

The V call is TRBV7-9, the J call TRBJ2-1; D call uncertain. CDR3 size: 12 residues. Trimming cost V 2 bases and J 10 bases, with 9 bases left between them. Looked up from germline, CDR1 is SEHNR and CDR2 is FQNEAQ (reference sequence). The CDR3 here is CASSLTTPEQFF. The DNA of the CDR3 is TGTGCCAGCAGCTTAACGACACCAGAGCAGTTCTTC.

The V call is TRBV6-1, the J call TRBJ1-5; 10 bases agree with TRBD1. The J segment lost 0 bases and the V segment lost 6 bases, leaving 8 bases of the junction unmatched. Germline-derived CDR1 and CDR2 are MNHNS and SASEGT. The CDR3 totals 17 residues. CDR3 in amino acids: CASRHRDRGNSNQPQHF. DNA for the CDR3: TGTGCCAGCAGACACCGGGACAGGGGCAATAGCAATCAGCCCCAGCATTTT.

This chain joins TRBV5-1 and TRBJ2-1; either TRBD1 or TRBD2 may supply D (5 bases each). This CDR3 region has 15 residues. V was trimmed by 0 bases and J by 9 bases, leaving 16 bases between them. Germline loops: CDR1 SGHRS, CDR2 YFSETQ. The CDR3 region is CASSLVLDEGSEQFF. In DNA, the CDR3 is TGCGCCAGCAGCTTGGTGCTCGACGAGGGGAGTGAGCAGTTCTTC. Complete variable domain (other parts from reference TRBV5-1 and TRBJ2-1): KAGVTQTPRYLIKTRGQQVTLSCSPISGHRSVSWYQQTPGQGLQFLFEYFSETQRNKGNFPGRFSGRQFSNSRSEMNVSTLELGDSALYLCASSLVLDEGSEQFFGPGTRLTVL.

The rearrangement uses TRBV24-1 and TRBJ2-3; 13 nucleotides agree with TRBD2. Germline V lookup: CDR1 KGHDR, CDR2 SFDVKD. The CDR3 is made up of 18 amino acids. V dropped 5 bases and J dropped 3; count of bases not matched to a gene: 10. CDR3 in DNA: TGTGCCACCAGTGTCGGGACTAGCGGGACGTGGAGGACAGATACGCAGTATTTT. As protein: CATSVGTSGTWRTDTQYF.

This clonotype was seen more than once but under ten times. The chain has TRBV7-2 and TRBJ2-7; the match to TRBD2 covers 7 bases. The CDR3 has 15 residues. Looked up from germline, CDR1 is SGHTA and CDR2 is FQGNSA. V shed 6 bases, J shed 4 bases, and the junction held 12 bases outside the gene matches. In nucleotides, the CDR3 is TGTGCCAGCAGTGACGCAGCGGGGAAAGCTTACGAGCAGTACTTC. Residues: CASSDAAGKAYEQYF.

The chain employs TRBV24-1 and TRBJ2-3; D may be TRBD1 (6 bases). The ends were cut back, 2 bases at V and 3 bases at J, with 8 bases in the middle. Looked up from germline, CDR1 is KGHDR and CDR2 is SFDVKD. This CDR3 comprises 14 residues. Here the CDR3 reads CATSDSDRTDTQYF. Written as DNA, the CDR3 is TGTGCCACCAGTGATTCTGACAGGACAGATACGCAGTATTTT.

J is TRBJ1-3 and V is TRBV4-1, with unresolved D. The germline V gene encodes CDR1 MGHRA and CDR2 YSYEKL. Trimming removed 1 base at V and 0 bases at J, with 7 bases between. There are 15 residues in the CDR3. This chain's CDR3 is CASSQVESSGNTIYF. DNA of the CDR3: TGCGCCAGCAGCCAAGTCGAGAGCTCTGGAAACACCATATATTTT.

This clonotype was counted a few times. This chain uses TRBV9 with TRBJ2-2; D may be TRBD2 (6 bases). V was clipped by 0 bases and J by 3 bases, with 12 bases between them. There are 16 residues in the CDR3. The germline gives CDR1 SGDLS, CDR2 YYNGEE. In nucleotides, the CDR3 is TGTGCCAGCAGCGTAGATTCGGGGAGGTACACCGGGGAGCTGTTTTTT. The encoded protein is CASSVDSGRYTGELFF. Based on the CDR3 plus reference TRBV9 and TRBJ2-2, the full variable domain is DSGVTQTPKHLITATGQRVTLRCSPRSGDLSVYWYQQSLDQGLQFLIQYYNGEERAKGNILERFSAQQFPDLHSELNLSSLELGDSALYFCASSVDSGRYTGELFFGEGSRLTVL.

The chain links TRBV25-1 to TRBJ1-1, with D hard to call. The CDR3 totals 14 residues. Per germline, CDR1 MGHDK and CDR2 SYGVNS. The ends were cut back, 5 bases at V and 6 bases at J, with 16 bases in the middle. CDR3 in amino acids: CASSLGGDYAEAFF. Here the CDR3 DNA reads TGTGCCAGCAGTTTGGGAGGCGACTACGCTGAAGCTTTCTTT.

The chain employs TRBV12-3 or TRBV12-4 and TRBJ2-5; 8 bases match TRBD2. The trim removed 5 bases at V and 5 bases at J, leaving 7 bases unmatched. The CDR3 sequence is 14 residues long. CDR3 residues: CASSRTGLAETQYF. The CDR3 DNA reads as TGTGCCAGCAGTCGTACAGGACTAGCTGAGACCCAGTACTTC.

This clonotype was picked up a small number of times. The chain employs TRBV19 and TRBJ2-6; D gene ambiguous. This CDR3 comprises 15 residues. The germline gives CDR1 LNHDA, CDR2 SQIVND (reference sequence). V was shortened by 3 bases and J by 0 bases, with 6 bases between the two germline ends. The CDR3 bases are TGTGCCAGTAGTATGGTTCACTCTGGGGCCAACGTCCTGACTTTC. Translating it yields CASSMVHSGANVLTF.

The chain recombines TRBV5-1 with TRBJ1-1; a possible D gene is TRBD1 (5 bases). Germline loops: CDR1 SGHRS, CDR2 YFSETQ. V lost 1 base to trimming and J lost 3 bases, with 10 bases between them. The CDR3 loop spans 14 amino acids. The CDR3 DNA reads TGCGCCAGCAGCTTGTTGGGAGGGGACACTGAAGCTTTCTTT. Translation: CASSLLGGDTEAFF.

This clonotype was counted between two and nine times. The chain links TRBV20-1 to TRBJ2-5, with D unclear. The CDR3 is made up of 16 amino acids. The V gene lost 5 bases and the J gene lost 4 bases, with 23 bases spanning the gap. The germline gives CDR1 DFQATT, CDR2 SNEGSKA (reference sequence). For the CDR3, the DNA is TGCAGTGCTCAGGTGGCGCCGATTCCCCGGGTAGAGACCCAGTACTTC. Residues: CSAQVAPIPRVETQYF.

In its sample, this clonotype was seen many times. The chain's CDR3 is CASSLGSGAWDTQYF. The CDR3, as DNA: TGCGCCAGCAGCTTGGGCAGCGGAGCTTGGGATACGCAGTATTTT. The chain has TRBV5-1 and TRBJ2-3; weak D call: TRBD2 (5 bases). The CDR3 has 15 amino acids. Per germline, CDR1 SGHRS and CDR2 YFSETQ. Trimming removed 0 bases at V and 6 bases at J, with 14 bases between.

In this sample, this clonotype turned up a few times. The CDR3 loop reads CASSLGGGIADEQFF. The CDR3 bases are TGTGCCAGCAGCTTAGGTGGGGGGATAGCCGATGAGCAGTTCTTC. V gene TRBV7-2 combines with J gene TRBJ2-1; D may be TRBD2 (6 bases). The CDR3 spans 15 residues. V gave up 1 base and J gave up 8 bases, with 15 bases separating them. Germline lookup yields CDR1 SGHTA and CDR2 FQGNSA.

The chain employs TRBV25-1 and TRBJ2-2; 7 nucleotides match TRBD2. The CDR3 totals 16 residues. Trimming at V came to 1 base and at J to 1 base, leaving 3 bases not matched to a gene. Germline CDR1 reads MGHDK; CDR2 reads SYGVNS. The CDR3 region is CASSEFGGLNTGELFF. The CDR3 DNA reads as TGTGCCAGCAGTGAATTCGGGGGGTTGAACACCGGGGAGCTGTTTTTT.